Sequencing of this T cell receptor beta chain was carried out in a study of T cells expressing NK-cell markers. Concerning this clonotype itself: What it recognizes is unknown.

TCRdb re-called the 5' RACE reads and catalogs CDR3 proteins one per entry, DNA excluded. The table counts fewer than 300,000 distinct CDR3 sequences; around 4% lies in the top ten. General study points: Questions lingered over whether expanded NKG2C+ T cell clones were HCMV-specific. Four donors showed these clonotypes also leading the CD3+CD56-NKG2C+ fraction.

The germline CDR1 and CDR2 sequences are SGHAT and FQNNGV. The CDR3 runs 20 residues. This TCR derives from a woman between 18 and 69 years old in good health. The material sequenced was blood T cells: a sorted CD56 or NKG2C T cell subset, CD4+ or CD8+ T cells, or bulk PBMC T cells (not recorded which). This sequence joins TRBV11-2 and TRBJ2-1; TCRdb's assignment of TRBD2 cannot be checked, as there is no DNA. CDR3 sequence: CASSAPSSGGPRSSYNEQFF.